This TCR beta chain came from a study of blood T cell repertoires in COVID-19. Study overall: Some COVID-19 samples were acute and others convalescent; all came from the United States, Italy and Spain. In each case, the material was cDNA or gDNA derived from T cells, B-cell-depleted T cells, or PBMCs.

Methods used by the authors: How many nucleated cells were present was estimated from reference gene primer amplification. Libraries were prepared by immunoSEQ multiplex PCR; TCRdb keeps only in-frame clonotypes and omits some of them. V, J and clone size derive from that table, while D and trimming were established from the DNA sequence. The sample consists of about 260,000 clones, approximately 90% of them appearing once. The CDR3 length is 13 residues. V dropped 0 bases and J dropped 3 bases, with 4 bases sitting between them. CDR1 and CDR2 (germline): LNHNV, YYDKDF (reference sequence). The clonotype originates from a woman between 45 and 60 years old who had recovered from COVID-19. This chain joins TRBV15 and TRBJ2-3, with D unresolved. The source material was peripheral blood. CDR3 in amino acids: CATSRDLTDTQYF. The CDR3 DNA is TGTGCCACCAGCAGAGATTTAACAGATACGCAGTATTTT.